The 23 T cell receptor beta chains below come from one sample, sequenced in a study of yellow fever vaccine responses in identical twins. TCRdb fed the RT-PCR reads into MiXCR, producing one record per CDR3 protein. The top ten hold 20% to 25% of the sample, which has 1,200 or so distinct CDR3 sequences, roughly nine tenths seen once. Sequences were derived from T cells from blood (PBMCs), unsorted or a sorted subset (not recorded which), sampled before or after yellow fever vaccination (not recorded which). The receptors originated from a female donor who received the yellow fever vaccine.

V and J are TRBV11-1 and TRBJ2-1; 8 bases map to TRBD1. Germline CDR1 reads SGHAT; CDR2 reads FQDESV (reference sequence). The CDR3 runs 15 residues. Trimming took 2 bases from V and 5 from J; bases not matched to a gene: 5. The CDR3 DNA follows: TGTGCCAGCAGCTTACCAGGGGGCAGGAACAATGAGCAGTTCTTC. It is translated as CASSLPGGRNNEQFF. Full variable domain (rest looked up from reference TRBV11-1 and TRBJ2-1): EAEVAQSPRYKITEKSQAVAFWCDPISGHATLYWYRQILGQGPELLVQFQDESVVDDSQLPKDRFSAERLKGVDSTLKIQPAELGDSAMYLCASSLPGGRNNEQFFGPGTRLTVL.

The J gene is TRBJ1-5, the V gene TRBV30, with D uncertain. The CDR3 covers 14 residues. The V gene's germline CDR1 is GTSNPN and CDR2 SVGIG (reference sequence). V was pared by 5 bases and J by 5 bases, with 16 bases between. The CDR3 sequence: CAWSEVPRDQPQHF. As DNA, the CDR3 is TGTGCCTGGTCCGAAGTCCCTAGGGATCAGCCCCAGCATTTT. The full variable domain, with the rest looked up from reference TRBV30 and TRBJ1-5, is SQTIHQWPATLVQPVGSPLSLECTVEGTSNPNLYWYRQAAGRGLQLLFYSVGIGQISSEVPQNLSASRPQDRQFILSSKKLLLSDSGFYLCAWSEVPRDQPQHFGDGTRLSIL.

The V call is TRBV29-1, the J call TRBJ1-2; the D gene is possibly TRBD1 (6 bases). The germline CDR1 and CDR2 sequences are SQVTM and ANQGSEA. CDR3 length equals 14 residues. Deletions cut 1 base from V and 4 bases from J, with 13 bases between. CDR3 loop: CSVEGRDRSYGYTF. In DNA, the CDR3 is TGCAGCGTTGAAGGTCGTGACAGGAGCTATGGCTACACCTTC.

This sequence joins TRBV10-1 and TRBJ1-6, with TRBD1 matching over 9 bases. Trimming removed 6 bases from V and 10 bases from J; junction bases left unmatched: 4. The CDR3 consists of 13 residues. The germline V gene has CDR1 WNHNN and CDR2 SYGVQD (reference sequence). The CDR3 reads CASSWDRDSPLHF. CDR3 nucleotide sequence: TGCGCCAGCAGCTGGGACAGGGACTCACCCCTCCACTTT.

V is TRBV7-2 and J is TRBJ1-1, with 10 bases matching TRBD1. The CDR3 loop spans 13 amino acids. Germline CDR1 and CDR2: SGHTA and FQGNSA. The V and J ends lost 4 bases and 5 bases, in that order; junction bases with no gene match: 1. Here the CDR3 reads CASSWDRGTEAFF. As DNA, the CDR3 is TGTGCCAGCAGCTGGGACAGGGGAACTGAAGCTTTCTTT.

The gene calls are TRBV20-1 and TRBJ2-7, with a weak D call TRBD2 (5 bases). Trimming removed 6 bases from V and 3 bases from J, with 9 bases in between. The CDR3 has 11 residues. CDR1 and CDR2 from the germline V gene are DFQATT and SNEGSKA (reference sequence). The CDR3 DNA sequence: TGCAGTGCCCTACGGGGCTACGAGCAGTACTTC. Translated: CSALRGYEQYF.

The count of this clonotype is one. The chain uses TRBV15 and TRBJ1-1; TRBD1 might be the D (6 bases). CDR1 LNHNV and CDR2 YYDKDF come from the germline V gene (reference sequence). Trimming pared 5 bases from V and 2 bases from J, leaving 12 bases between. This CDR3 has 14 residues. CDR3 sequence reads: CATSGWDTNTEAFF. The CDR3 region has the DNA TGTGCCACCAGCGGCTGGGACACCAACACTGAAGCTTTCTTT.

The chain uses TRBV24-1 and TRBJ2-1; D remains unclear. From germline, CDR1 is KGHDR and CDR2 SFDVKD. The CDR3 totals 15 residues. V dropped 4 bases and J dropped 0 bases, with 9 bases sitting between them. The CDR3 DNA reads as TGTGCCACCAGTGACACTACCAGCTCCTACAATGAGCAGTTCTTC. Amino acids: CATSDTTSSYNEQFF.

V is TRBV12-3 or TRBV12-4 and J is TRBJ2-3; D gene unclear. There are 12 residues in the CDR3. Trimming took off 6 bases at V and 3 bases at J, with 7 bases between the two ends. CDR3 sequence reads: CASRNPTDTQYF. CDR3 coding DNA: TGTGCCAGCAGAAATCCGACAGATACGCAGTATTTT.

This rearrangement joins TRBV11-2 to TRBJ2-7, with TRBD1 as a possible D gene (6 bases). Germline V gene data show CDR1 as SGHAT and CDR2 as FQNNGV. This CDR3 is built from 15 residues. V was cut by 5 bases and J by 2 bases, with 16 bases left in between. The CDR3 region has the DNA TGTGCCAGCAGCCCCCCGGGACACCTCGCCTACGAGCAGTACGTC. This codes for CASSPPGHLAYEQYV.

V gene TRBV12-3 or TRBV12-4 combines with J gene TRBJ2-7; D remains unclear. The CDR3 sequence is 12 residues long. Trimming stripped 6 bases from V and 5 bases from J, with 11 bases between. DNA for the CDR3: TGTGCCAGCAGCAACGGACCCCACGAGCAGTACTTC. This gives the protein CASSNGPHEQYF.

The J gene is TRBJ2-3, the V gene TRBV10-3; a possible D gene is TRBD2 (6 bases). V was clipped by 7 bases and J by 6 bases, with 23 bases between them. The V gene's germline CDR1 is ENHRY and CDR2 SYGVKD. The CDR3 contains 16 residues. CDR3 in DNA: TGTGCCATCACCGGGGGAAACCTAGCAGATGGGGATACGCAGTATTTT. Its protein is CAITGGNLADGDTQYF.

The chain carries TRBV19 and TRBJ2-5; D gene uncertain. The CDR3 loop spans 11 amino acids. V was pared by 4 bases and J by 1 base, with 1 base between. Germline V gene sequence: CDR1 LNHDA, CDR2 SQIVND (reference sequence). For the CDR3, the DNA is TGTGCCAGTAGTACCCAAGAGACCCAGTACTTC. It codes for CASSTQETQYF.

This sequence joins TRBV6-2 or TRBV6-3 and TRBJ1-2, with unresolved D. Germline CDR1 MNHEY, CDR2 SVGEGT. The CDR3 contains 16 residues. Between the trimmed V and J ends, which lost 0 bases and 4 bases, there was a span of 15 bases. This chain's CDR3 is CASSYSGTQSSYGYTF. The CDR3 bases are TGTGCCAGCAGTTACTCGGGTACACAATCAAGCTATGGCTACACCTTC.

The chain combines TRBV7-3 with TRBJ1-4, with D unresolved. Germline-derived CDR1 and CDR2 are SGHTA and FQGTGA. V lost 1 base and J lost 7, with 7 bases in between. The CDR3 totals 13 residues. The CDR3 bases are TGTGCCAGCAGCTTAAGGAGAGGTGAAAAACTGTTTTTT. The encoded protein is CASSLRRGEKLFF.

This chain links TRBV5-1 with TRBJ2-2, with D maybe TRBD1 (5 bases). CDR1 is SGHRS and CDR2 is YFSETQ in the germline V gene. The CDR3 spans 16 residues. V was trimmed by 3 bases and J by 5 bases, leaving 17 bases between them. This chain's CDR3 is CASSYGFQGGTGELFF. CDR3 coding DNA: TGCGCCAGCAGCTACGGCTTTCAGGGTGGGACCGGGGAGCTGTTTTTT.

V and J are TRBV7-6 and TRBJ1-1; a possible D gene is TRBD1 (6 bases). This CDR3 is built from 16 residues. V was shortened by 0 bases and J by 4 bases, with 15 bases between the two germline ends. Germline CDR1 and CDR2: SGHVS and FNYEAQ. The CDR3 DNA reads TGTGCCAGCAGCTTAGCGGCAGGGGAGCGGGGCACTGAAGCTTTCTTT. It translates to CASSLAAGERGTEAFF. The full variable domain, in which reference TRBV7-6 and TRBJ1-1 provide the parts outside the CDR3, is GAGVSQSPRYKVTKRGQDVALRCDPISGHVSLYWYRQALGQGPEFLTYFNYEAQQDKSGLPNDRFSAERPEGSISTLTIQRTEQRDSAMYRCASSLAAGERGTEAFFGQGTRLTVV.

This chain links TRBV30 with TRBJ1-2, with D uncertain. Trimming shortened V by 4 bases and J by 4 bases, and 10 bases separated the two germline ends. The CDR3 length is 12 residues. Per germline, CDR1 GTSNPN and CDR2 SVGIG (reference sequence). The CDR3 bases are TGTGCCTGGAAGTACAGCTCCTATGGCTACACCTTC. This gives the protein CAWKYSSYGYTF.

This clonotype was observed a few times. The chain uses TRBV6-1 and TRBJ1-1; 9 bases line up with TRBD1. Germline CDR1 is MNHNS and CDR2 is SASEGT. The CDR3 extends over 17 amino acids. V shed 8 bases and J 3 bases; nucleotides not matched to a gene: 16. CDR3 residues: CASHLATGGVRDTEAFF. DNA for the CDR3: TGTGCCAGCCACCTGGCGACAGGGGGAGTGCGGGACACTGAAGCTTTCTTT.

V and J are TRBV20-1 and TRBJ2-3; D remains ambiguous. CDR3 length equals 10 residues. V was shortened by 5 bases and J by 3 bases, with 3 bases between the two germline ends. Germline V gene sequence: CDR1 DFQATT, CDR2 SNEGSKA (reference sequence). The CDR3 region is CSAPTDTQYF. The CDR3 coding sequence is TGCAGTGCTCCGACAGATACGCAGTATTTT.

The chain employs TRBV5-1 and TRBJ2-1, with 7 nucleotides matching TRBD2. The trim removed 0 bases at V and 4 bases at J, leaving 4 bases unmatched. The CDR3 contains 15 residues. The germline CDR1 and CDR2 sequences are SGHRS and YFSETQ. The CDR3 DNA reads as TGCGCCAGCAGCTTGGGCCTAGCGGAGTACAATGAGCAGTTCTTC. It codes for CASSLGLAEYNEQFF.

This chain links TRBV29-1 with TRBJ2-7, with D tentatively TRBD1 (6 bases). Germline CDR1 and CDR2: SQVTM and ANQGSEA. This CDR3 has 14 residues. V was shortened by 4 bases and J by 2 bases, with 15 bases between the two germline ends. CDR3 coding DNA: TGCAGCGTTGCGATACAGGGACGGACCTACGAGCAGTACTTC. This codes for CSVAIQGRTYEQYF.

The chain is built from TRBV2 and TRBJ1-4, with 7 nucleotides matching TRBD1. Trimming removed 8 bases from V and 6 bases from J; junction bases left unmatched: 0. CDR1 is SNHLY and CDR2 is FYNNEI in the germline V gene. CDR3 length: 11 residues. The CDR3 region has the DNA TGTGCCAGCGGACAGGATGAAAAACTGTTTTTT. Its protein is CASGQDEKLFF.